These 20 T cell receptor beta chains originate from one sample sequenced in a study of T cell responses to AZD1222 COVID-19 vaccine (dated by TCRdb to the early 2020s). The protocol used for the library was the immunoSEQ multiplex PCR assay. Sourced from immuneACCESS, this table was stored by TCRdb with only in-frame sequences that have V and J called. A share of the clones is absent; for the studies checked, an unresolved V gene accounts for under half, and the remainder has no known explanation. The sample yields 100,000 to 150,000 clones; roughly nine tenths were counted once. The ten largest clones add up to 6.9% of the sample. Reading the label with the study, this specimen's time point is: baseline before first vaccination. The sequenced sample was peripheral blood, obtained on day 0 of AZD1222 vaccination. Receptors were obtained from an adult in good health.

The chain carries TRBV28 and TRBJ1-1; a weak D match, TRBD1 (5 bases). V lost 4 bases and J 1 base, leaving 13 bases between the germline ends. The CDR3 extends over 15 amino acids. The germline V gene has CDR1 MDHEN and CDR2 SYDVKM. Here the CDR3 DNA reads TGTGCCAGCAGTTCAACCGGGACGGCGAACACTGAAGCTTTCTTT. As protein: CASSSTGTANTEAFF.

The J gene is TRBJ1-5, the V gene TRBV6-1, with 9 bases lining up with TRBD1. In germline, CDR1 is MNHNS, CDR2 SASEGT. Trimming took 7 bases from V and 7 from J; bases not matched to a gene: 11. The CDR3 is made up of 15 amino acids. CDR3 protein: CASTRQGGRLQPQHF. CDR3 nucleotide sequence: TGTGCCAGCACCAGACAGGGGGGACGTTTACAGCCCCAGCATTTT.

On this clone: One end of the junction fails to match germline, which may point to a read error. This chain uses TRBV30 with TRBJ1-1, with TRBD1 matching 7 bases. CDR1 and CDR2 (germline): GTSNPN, SVGIG (reference sequence). The CDR3 runs 12 residues. In DNA, the CDR3 is TGTGCCCGGAGTGGGTCAGGGGGAGAAGCTTTCTTT. This sequence encodes CARSGSGGEAFF.

J is TRBJ2-5 and V is TRBV7-2; D not resolved. Germline loops: CDR1 SGHTA, CDR2 FQGNSA. CDR3 length: 15 amino acids. V lost 2 bases, J lost 0 bases, and 10 bases lay in between. CDR3 amino acids: CASSLQVSDQETQYF. CDR3 sequence (DNA): TGTGCCAGCAGCTTACAGGTGTCAGACCAAGAGACCCAGTACTTC.

The CDR3 protein is CSVDWARVNTEAFF. The CDR3 nucleotides read TGCAGCGTTGATTGGGCCAGGGTGAACACTGAAGCTTTCTTT. The chain is built from TRBV29-1 and TRBJ1-1; the D gene is possibly TRBD1 (5 bases). The germline V gene encodes CDR1 SQVTM and CDR2 ANQGSEA. Trimming removed 3 bases from V and 0 bases from J, with 11 bases in between. The CDR3 is 14 amino acids.

The V and J genes are TRBV7-9 and TRBJ2-1, with D possibly matching TRBD2 (7 bases). The CDR3 length is 15 residues. From germline, CDR1 is SEHNR and CDR2 FQNEAQ (reference sequence). The ends were cut back, 0 bases at V and 6 bases at J, with 12 bases in the middle. For the CDR3, the DNA is TGTGCCAGCAGCTTAGCGGGGGGGCCTCTCAATGAGCAGTTCTTC. Translating it yields CASSLAGGPLNEQFF.

The chain employs TRBV19 and TRBJ1-2, with D unresolved. This CDR3 has 12 residues. Germline CDR1 and CDR2: LNHDA and SQIVND (reference sequence). V gave up 2 bases and J gave up 4 bases, with 5 bases separating them. In DNA, the CDR3 is TGTGCCAGTAGTATAAGCACCTATGGCTACACCTTC. Translated, it gives CASSISTYGYTF.

The rearrangement joins TRBV18 to TRBJ2-3, with D unresolved. V was shortened by 2 bases and J by 3 bases, with 6 bases between the two germline ends. Germline V lookup: CDR1 KGHSH, CDR2 LQKENI. CDR3 size: 13 residues. CDR3 in amino acids: CASSPLKTDTQYF. CDR3 DNA: TGTGCCAGCTCACCATTGAAGACAGATACGCAGTATTTT.

The chain carries TRBV18 and TRBJ1-1; D not certain. The CDR3 runs 14 residues. Germline V gene sequence: CDR1 KGHSH, CDR2 LQKENI. The V and J ends lost 1 base and 1 base respectively, with 7 bases between them. CDR3 in DNA: TGTGCCAGCTCACCACTGTCCGGGAACACTGAAGCTTTCTTT. This gives the protein CASSPLSGNTEAFF. Together with reference TRBV18 and TRBJ1-1, the CDR3 gives the full variable domain: NAGVMQNPRHLVRRRGQEARLRCSPMKGHSHVYWYRQLPEEGLKFMVYLQKENIIDESGMPKERFSAEFPKEGPSILRIQQVVRGDSAAYFCASSPLSGNTEAFFGQGTRLTVV.

This chain uses TRBV7-6 with TRBJ1-6; 8 bases align to TRBD1. There are 15 residues in the CDR3. With 4 bases clipped from V and 7 bases from J, the junction kept 6 bases outside the gene matches. Germline-derived CDR1 and CDR2 are SGHVS and FNYEAQ. The CDR3 spells CASSWGQVGNSPLHF. The CDR3 coding sequence is TGTGCCAGCAGCTGGGGACAGGTGGGAAATTCACCCCTCCACTTT.

The chain is built from TRBV6-5 and TRBJ2-1; TRBD2 is a possible D gene (6 bases). Germline CDR1 reads MNHEY; CDR2 reads SVGAGI. This CDR3 has 14 residues. Trimming shortened V by 10 bases and J by 0 bases, and 13 bases separated the two germline ends. CDR3 in amino acids: CATFRGSSYNEQFF. The CDR3 coding sequence is TGTGCCACCTTTCGGGGGAGCTCCTACAATGAGCAGTTCTTC.

The table lists this clone with a few counts. J is TRBJ2-6 and V is TRBV4-2, with unresolved D. The CDR3 extends over 16 amino acids. The germline gives CDR1 LGHNA, CDR2 YNFKEQ. V dropped 1 base and J dropped 0 bases, with 7 bases sitting between them. The CDR3 sequence: CASSQGSSSGANVLTF. The CDR3 DNA sequence: TGTGCCAGCAGCCAAGGGTCAAGCTCTGGGGCCAACGTCCTGACTTTC.

The V call is TRBV6-5, the J call TRBJ2-7; D could derive from TRBD1 or TRBD2 (5 bases each). Trimming took off 6 bases at V and 3 bases at J, with 15 bases between the two ends. This CDR3 spans 14 amino acids. The V gene's germline CDR1 is MNHEY and CDR2 SVGAGI. CDR3 region: CASSSPSGGYEQYF. The CDR3 bases are TGTGCCAGCAGCTCACCCTCTGGGGGCTACGAGCAGTACTTC.

The chain combines TRBV7-3 with TRBJ2-1; D is unresolved. The CDR3 is 14 residues long. The germline gives CDR1 SGHTA, CDR2 FQGTGA. Between the trimmed V and J ends, which lost 1 base and 6 bases, there was a span of 10 bases. The CDR3 region is CASSLIRDGNEQFF. CDR3 nucleotide sequence: TGTGCCAGCAGCTTAATTAGGGATGGCAATGAGCAGTTCTTC.

The CDR3 loop is CASSESGTGNSPLHF. DNA for the CDR3: TGCGCCAGCAGTGAGTCCGGGACAGGGAATTCACCCCTCCACTTT. The chain is built from TRBV10-1 and TRBJ1-6; TRBD1 matches 9 bases. The CDR3 sequence is 15 residues long. The germline V gene encodes CDR1 WNHNN and CDR2 SYGVQD (reference sequence). After removal of 0 bases from V and 7 bases from J, the junction contained 1 base not matched to a gene.

The rearrangement links TRBV3-1 (or the pseudogene TRBV3-2) to TRBJ2-7; possibly TRBD1 for D (5 bases). There are 14 residues in the CDR3. Germline V lookup: CDR1 LGHDT, CDR2 YNNKEL (reference sequence). The germline V and J ends were trimmed by 5 bases and 2 bases, with 13 bases remaining between them. CDR3 residues: CASSDLDKTYEQYF. Written as DNA, the CDR3 is TGTGCCAGCAGCGACCTGGACAAAACCTACGAGCAGTACTTC.

The V and J genes are TRBV6-4 and TRBJ2-1, with 7 nucleotides matching TRBD2. CDR1 is MRHNA, CDR2 SNTAGT, per germline. The CDR3 loop spans 13 amino acids. The ends lost 3 bases at V and 6 bases at J; junction bases unmatched: 2. The CDR3 DNA follows: TGTGCCAGCAGTGATCTAGCGGCCAATGAGCAGTTCTTC. This translates into CASSDLAANEQFF.

V usage is TRBV2 and J usage is TRBJ2-3, with D maybe TRBD2 (6 bases). The CDR3 contains 15 residues. The germline V gene encodes CDR1 SNHLY and CDR2 FYNNEI. The V and J ends lost 11 bases and 1 base respectively, with 19 bases between them. Written as DNA, the CDR3 is TGTGCCGTCCCCCAGACGAAGCGGGGCACAGATACGCAGTATTTT. Translating gives CAVPQTKRGTDTQYF.

The chain uses TRBV4-2 and TRBJ2-3; 11 bases fit TRBD2. From germline, CDR1 is LGHNA and CDR2 YNFKEQ. J lost 0 bases, V lost 0 bases, and 20 bases had no gene match. The CDR3 totals 23 residues. The CDR3, as DNA: TGTGCCAGCAGCCAAGATTGGGGGGGCCGACTAGCGGGGAGAACTCCTAGCACAGATACGCAGTATTTT. Translated, it gives CASSQDWGGRLAGRTPSTDTQYF.

The gene calls are TRBV28 and TRBJ2-7, with D perhaps matching TRBD1 (9 bases). Between the trimmed V and J ends, which lost 5 bases and 3 bases, there was a span of 23 bases. Per germline, CDR1 MDHEN and CDR2 SYDVKM. CDR3 length: 17 amino acids. CDR3 bases: TGTGCCAGCAGTCCCCCGACGGGGGGGACAGGGCGCTACGAGCAGTACTTC. It codes for CASSPPTGGTGRYEQYF.